The clone carrying this T cell receptor (beta chain) was seen repeatedly, ten times or more. The observed sequence ends 3 residues before the CDR3 terminus, with the missing tail filled in from the germline J gene. The data are from a study of T cell clonality in common variable immunodeficiency. Some clones are missing from TCRdb's copy, which holds only in-frame ones; the method was immunoSEQ multiplex PCR. This sample shows 30,000 to 45,000 clones and no singletons; roughly 2.9% rests with the ten largest. J lost 0 bases, V lost 3 bases, and 7 bases had no gene match. The CDR3 is made up of 18 amino acids.

This chain joins TRBV12-3 or TRBV12-4 and TRBJ2-6, with 8 bases identical to TRBD1. Sequences were obtained from peripheral blood mononuclear cells. The sequence was obtained from a person aged 18 to 70 in good health. CDR3 region: CASSFSGQGLSGANVLTF. Incomplete CDR3 DNA: TGTGCCAGCAGTTTTTCAGGACAGGGACTCTCTGGGGCCAACGTC.